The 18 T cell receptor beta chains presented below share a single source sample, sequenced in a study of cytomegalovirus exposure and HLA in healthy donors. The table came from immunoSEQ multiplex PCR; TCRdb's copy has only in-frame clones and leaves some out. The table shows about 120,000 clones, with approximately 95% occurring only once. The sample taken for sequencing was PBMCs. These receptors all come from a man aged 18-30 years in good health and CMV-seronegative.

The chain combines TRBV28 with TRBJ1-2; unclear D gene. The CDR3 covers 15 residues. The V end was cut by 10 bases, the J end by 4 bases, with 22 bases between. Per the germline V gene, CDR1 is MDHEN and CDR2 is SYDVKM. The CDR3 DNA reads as TGTGCCAACTCCCCGGGAGGTGGCAGACCCTATGGCTACACCTTC. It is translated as CANSPGGGRPYGYTF.

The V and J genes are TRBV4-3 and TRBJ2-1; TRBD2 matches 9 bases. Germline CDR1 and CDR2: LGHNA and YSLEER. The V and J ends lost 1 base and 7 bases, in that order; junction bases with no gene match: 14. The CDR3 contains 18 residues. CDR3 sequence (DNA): TGCGCCAGCAGCCAAGGAGGGGGGGCTAGCGGGACGGGGAATGAGCAGTTCTTC. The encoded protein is CASSQGGGASGTGNEQFF.

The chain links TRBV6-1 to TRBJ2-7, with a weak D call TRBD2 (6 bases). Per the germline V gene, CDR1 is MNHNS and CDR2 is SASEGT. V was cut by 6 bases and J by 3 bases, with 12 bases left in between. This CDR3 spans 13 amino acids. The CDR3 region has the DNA TGTGCCAGCAGCTCGGGACTGATCTACGAGCAGTACTTC. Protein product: CASSSGLIYEQYF.

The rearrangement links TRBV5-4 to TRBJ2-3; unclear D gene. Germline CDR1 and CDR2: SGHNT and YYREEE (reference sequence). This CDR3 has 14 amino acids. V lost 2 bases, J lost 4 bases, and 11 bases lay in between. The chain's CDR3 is CASSLRSYSDTQYF. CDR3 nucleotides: TGTGCCAGCAGCTTAAGGAGTTACTCAGATACGCAGTATTTT.

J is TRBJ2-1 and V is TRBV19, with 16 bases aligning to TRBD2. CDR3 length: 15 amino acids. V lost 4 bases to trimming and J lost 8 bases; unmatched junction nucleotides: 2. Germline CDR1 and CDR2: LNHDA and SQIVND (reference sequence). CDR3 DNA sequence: TGTGCCAGTAGTACGGGACTAGCGGGAGGGTATGAGCAGTTCTTC. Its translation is CASSTGLAGGYEQFF.

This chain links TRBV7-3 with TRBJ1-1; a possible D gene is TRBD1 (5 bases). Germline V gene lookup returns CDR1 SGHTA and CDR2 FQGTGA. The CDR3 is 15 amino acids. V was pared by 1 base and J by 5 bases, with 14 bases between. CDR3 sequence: CASSLSGALGTEAFF. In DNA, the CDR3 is TGTGCCAGCAGCTTAAGTGGGGCGCTGGGAACTGAAGCTTTCTTT.

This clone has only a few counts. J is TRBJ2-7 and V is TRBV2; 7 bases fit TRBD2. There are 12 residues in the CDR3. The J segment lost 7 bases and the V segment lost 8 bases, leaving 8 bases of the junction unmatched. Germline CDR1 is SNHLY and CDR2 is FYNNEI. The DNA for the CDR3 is TGTGCCAGCGCGGGGGTCTGGCGGGAGCAGTACTTC. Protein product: CASAGVWREQYF.

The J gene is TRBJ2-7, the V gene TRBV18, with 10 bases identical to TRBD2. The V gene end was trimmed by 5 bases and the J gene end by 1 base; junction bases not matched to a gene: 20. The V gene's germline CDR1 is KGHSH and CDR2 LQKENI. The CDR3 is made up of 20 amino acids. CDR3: CASSSQPPSSGRKVSYEQYF. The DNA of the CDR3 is TGTGCCAGCTCATCTCAACCCCCATCTAGCGGGAGAAAGGTGTCCTACGAGCAGTACTTC.

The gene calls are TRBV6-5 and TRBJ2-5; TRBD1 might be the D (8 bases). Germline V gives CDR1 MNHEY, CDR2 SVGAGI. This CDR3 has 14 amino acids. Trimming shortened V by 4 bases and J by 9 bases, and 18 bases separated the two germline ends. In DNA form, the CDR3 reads TGTGCCAGCAGTTCACCAACAGGGGGGAGGGCCCAGTACTTC. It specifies CASSSPTGGRAQYF.

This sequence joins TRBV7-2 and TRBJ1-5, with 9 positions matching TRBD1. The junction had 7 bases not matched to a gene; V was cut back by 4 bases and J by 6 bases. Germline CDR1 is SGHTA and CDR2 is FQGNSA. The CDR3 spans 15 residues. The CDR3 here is CASSSSQGASQPQHF. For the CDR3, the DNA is TGTGCCAGCAGCTCCTCACAGGGGGCAAGTCAGCCCCAGCATTTT. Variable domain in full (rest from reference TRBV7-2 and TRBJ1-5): GAGVSQSPSNKVTEKGKDVELRCDPISGHTALYWYRQSLGQGLEFLIYFQGNSAPDKSGLPSDRFSAERTGGSVSTLTIQRTQQEDSAVYLCASSSSQGASQPQHFGDGTRLSIL.

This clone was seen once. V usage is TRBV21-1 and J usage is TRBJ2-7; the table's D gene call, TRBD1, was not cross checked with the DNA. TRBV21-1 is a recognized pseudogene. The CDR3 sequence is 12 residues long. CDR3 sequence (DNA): TGTGCCAGCAGCAATCATCCCCAAGAGCAGTACTTC. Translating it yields CASSNHPQEQYF.

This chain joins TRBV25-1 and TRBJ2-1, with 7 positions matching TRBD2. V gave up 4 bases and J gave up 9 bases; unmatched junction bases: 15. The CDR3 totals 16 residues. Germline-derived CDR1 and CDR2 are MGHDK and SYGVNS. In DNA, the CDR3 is TGTGCCAGCAGTGTGGTAGGCGGGAGCCTCATTTCTGAGCAGTTCTTC. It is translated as CASSVVGGSLISEQFF. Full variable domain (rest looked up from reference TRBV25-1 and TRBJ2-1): EADIYQTPRYLVIGTGKKITLECSQTMGHDKMYWYQQDPGMELHLIHYSYGVNSTEKGDLSSESTVSRIRTEHFPLTLESARPSHTSQYLCASSVVGGSLISEQFFGPGTRLTVL.

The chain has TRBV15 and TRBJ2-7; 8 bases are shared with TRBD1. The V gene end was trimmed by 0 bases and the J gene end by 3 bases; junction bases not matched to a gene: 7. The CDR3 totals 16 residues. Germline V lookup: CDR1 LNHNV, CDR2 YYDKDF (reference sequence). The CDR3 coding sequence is TGTGCCACCAGCAGAGATCTTGAGACAGGGGACTACGAGCAGTACTTC. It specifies CATSRDLETGDYEQYF.

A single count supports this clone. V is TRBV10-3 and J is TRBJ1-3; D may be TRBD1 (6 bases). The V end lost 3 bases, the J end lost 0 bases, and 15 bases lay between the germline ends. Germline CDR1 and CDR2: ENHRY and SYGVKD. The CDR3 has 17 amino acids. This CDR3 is CAISDERDTSSGNTIYF. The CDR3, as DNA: TGTGCCATCAGTGACGAACGGGACACTAGCTCTGGAAACACCATATATTTT.

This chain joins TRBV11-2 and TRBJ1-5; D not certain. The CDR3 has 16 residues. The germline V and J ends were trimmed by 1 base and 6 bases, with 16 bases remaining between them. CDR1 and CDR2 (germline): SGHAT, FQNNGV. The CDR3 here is CASSLGAAPAGQPQHF. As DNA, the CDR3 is TGTGCCAGCAGCTTAGGGGCAGCTCCCGCAGGTCAGCCCCAGCATTTT.

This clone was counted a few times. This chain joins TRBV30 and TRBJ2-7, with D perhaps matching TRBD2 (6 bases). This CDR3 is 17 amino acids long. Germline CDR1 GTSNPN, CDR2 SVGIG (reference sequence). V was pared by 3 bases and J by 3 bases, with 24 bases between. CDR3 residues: CAWSAVEPGLFYYEQYF. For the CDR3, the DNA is TGTGCCTGGAGCGCTGTAGAACCGGGACTGTTCTACTACGAGCAGTACTTC.

The CDR3 protein is CASSTTGPEAFF. DNA for the CDR3: TGTGCCAGCAGCACGACAGGGCCTGAAGCTTTCTTT. The rearrangement joins TRBV13 to TRBJ1-1; 7 positions agree with TRBD1. V was pared by 5 bases and J by 6 bases, with 3 bases of the junction left unmatched. The length of the CDR3 is 12 residues. CDR1 is PRHDT and CDR2 is FYEKMQ in the germline V gene (reference sequence).

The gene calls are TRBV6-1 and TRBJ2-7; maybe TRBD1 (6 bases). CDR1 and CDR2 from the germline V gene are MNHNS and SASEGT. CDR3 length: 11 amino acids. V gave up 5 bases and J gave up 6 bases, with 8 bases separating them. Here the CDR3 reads CASSPGVEQYF. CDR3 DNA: TGTGCCAGCAGTCCAGGGGTCGAGCAGTACTTC.